The rows below give T cell receptor beta chains drawn from one sample of a study of T cell responses to AZD1222 COVID-19 vaccine. Measured with immunoSEQ multiplex PCR; TCRdb has only the in-frame clones, and not every one. This table holds 80,000 or so clones, 70% to 90% found once. The sample was peripheral blood, taken on day 0 of AZD1222 vaccination. The source of these receptors is an adult in good health. Both conserved end residues are part of each CDR3. The D gene is left open where the match is weak. The size field is filled for only some rows; it gives once, few, many or a size class.

clone_size	v_call	j_call	d_call	cdr3_nt	cdr3_aa
NA	TRBV7-9	TRBJ1-1	NA	TGTGCCAGCAGCTTAGCGGTTTCCAGGGTGGGCACTGAAGCTTTCTTT	CASSLAVSRVGTEAFF
NA	TRBV2	TRBJ1-5	NA	TGTGCCAGTGTGGAAGGGAGGGCTTATCAGCCCCAGCATTTT	CASVEGRAYQPQHF
few	TRBV5-8	TRBJ1-1	TRBD1	TGTGCCAGCAGTCAGGGGGTTAGGGACACTGAAGCTTTCTTT	CASSQGVRDTEAFF
NA	TRBV4-1	TRBJ2-1	NA	TGCGCCAGCAGCCAAGAGTCGGCTGTACGGTACAATGAGCAGTTCTTC	CASSQESAVRYNEQFF
NA	TRBV5-8	TRBJ2-5	TRBD2	TGTGCCAGCAGCTATGGACGGGGGGGAGAGACCCAGTACTTC	CASSYGRGGETQYF
NA	TRBV6-5	TRBJ1-5	TRBD1	TGTGCCAGCAGTCCGGACAGGGGGTTTAATCAGCCCCAGCATTTT	CASSPDRGFNQPQHF
once	TRBV11-2	TRBJ1-2	NA	TGTGCCAGCAGCTTAGTGGAGGTGGCAAACTATGGCTACACCTTC	CASSLVEVANYGYTF
NA	TRBV14	TRBJ2-7	TRBD2	TGTGCCAGCAGCCAAGATGGACTAGCGGGAGGAAAGCAGTACTTC	CASSQDGLAGGKQYF
NA	TRBV7-3	TRBJ2-7	TRBD2	TGTGCCAGCAGCCCCGGGACTAGCGGGCAATCCTTGAACGAGCAGTACTTC	CASSPGTSGQSLNEQYF
few	TRBV7-9	TRBJ2-3	TRBD2	TGTGCCAGCAGCCGACGTTTAGGACTAGCGGGAGACGCAGATACGCAGTATTTT	CASSRRLGLAGDADTQYF
NA	TRBV6-2/TRBV6-3	TRBJ1-2	NA	TGTGCCAGCAGTTACGGTCAAGGGCCGACAGGCAGCTATGGCTACACCTTC	CASSYGQGPTGSYGYTF
NA	TRBV5-5	TRBJ2-7	NA	TGTGCCAGCAGCTCTTTGGTTGGTGAGGGCGCCTACGAGCAGTACTTC	CASSSLVGEGAYEQYF